The next 21 T cell receptor beta chains were all read from a single sample in a study of T cells in women clearing cervical HPV infection. Profiling relied on immunoSEQ multiplex PCR, and the TCRdb table lists in-frame clones only, not all of them. This sample's table reports 40,000 or so clones. Source material: blood buffy coat. Receptors originate from a woman aged 18-70 years with a cervical HPV16 infection that either progressed to CIN3+ or cleared (not recorded which).

In regard to this clone: The CDR3 extends 3 residues past the end of the read, so its final part is completed from the germline J gene. This chain uses TRBV30 with TRBJ2-6; a weak D match, TRBD1 (5 bases). This CDR3 is built from 14 residues. V was clipped by 2 bases and J by 2 bases, with 7 bases between them. The germline V gene has CDR1 GTSNPN and CDR2 SVGIG (reference sequence). The CDR3 loop is CAWSRTTGANVLTF. The sequenced part of the CDR3 DNA is TGTGCCTGGAGTAGGACAACTGGGGCCAACGTC.

With respect to this clone: The read gets to within 3 residues of the CDR3 end, and the germline J gene fills in the rest. This chain joins TRBV9 and TRBJ2-1; D is undetermined. Between the trimmed V and J ends, which lost 3 bases and 4 bases, there was a span of 8 bases. Germline CDR1 SGDLS, CDR2 YYNGEE. The CDR3 length is 13 residues. The DNA read from the CDR3 is TGTGCCAGCAGCGGTGGGCTTTACAATGAG. Protein: CASSGGLYNE. Given in full, the CDR3 is CASSGGLYNEQFF. The variable domain in full, completed from reference TRBV9 and TRBJ2-1, reads DSGVTQTPKHLITATGQRVTLRCSPRSGDLSVYWYQQSLDQGLQFLIQYYNGEERAKGNILERFSAQQFPDLHSELNLSSLELGDSALYFCASSGGLYNEQFFGPGTRLTVL.

A note on this clone: The read gets to within 3 residues of the CDR3 end, and the germline J gene fills in the rest. The genes are TRBV5-1 and TRBJ2-1, with D unclear. Trimming took off 0 bases at V and 4 bases at J, with 8 bases between the two ends. The CDR3 sequence is 14 residues long. Looked up from germline, CDR1 is SGHRS and CDR2 is YFSETQ. This CDR3 is CASSLVSGYNEQFF. The sequenced part of the CDR3 DNA is TGCGCCAGCAGCTTGGTATCAGGATACAATGAG. Looking up the rest from reference TRBV5-1 and TRBJ2-1 gives the full variable domain: KAGVTQTPRYLIKTRGQQVTLSCSPISGHRSVSWYQQTPGQGLQFLFEYFSETQRNKGNFPGRFSGRQFSNSRSEMNVSTLELGDSALYLCASSLVSGYNEQFFGPGTRLTVL.

Concerning this clone: Read sequence stops 3 residues before the CDR3 end, and the germline J gene provides the missing end. The V and J genes are TRBV5-1 and TRBJ2-1, with D perhaps matching TRBD1 (6 bases). The CDR3 is made up of 16 amino acids. Trimming pared 0 bases from V and 3 bases from J, leaving 13 bases between. Germline CDR1 and CDR2: SGHRS and YFSETQ. CDR3 DNA (partial): TGCGCCAGCAGCTTGGAAGGGGGACCTCGCTACAATGAG. This gives the protein CASSLEGGPRYNE. The entire CDR3 is CASSLEGGPRYNEQFF.

As for this clone: The read halts 3 residues ahead of the CDR3 end, with the missing end drawn from the germline J gene. The chain has TRBV12-3 or TRBV12-4 and TRBJ2-2; D possibly corresponds to TRBD1 (6 bases). V was shortened by 3 bases and J by 6 bases, with 11 bases between the two germline ends. This CDR3 comprises 14 residues. Incomplete CDR3 DNA: TGTGCCAGCAGTTTCGGACAGCTCTCCGGGGAG. It yields the protein CASSFGQLSGE. The whole CDR3 is CASSFGQLSGELFF.

With respect to this clone: Read coverage stops 3 residues before the CDR3 terminus; the germline J gene supplies the remainder. The genes are TRBV7-8 and TRBJ2-4, with a tentative D call TRBD1 (5 bases). CDR1 and CDR2 (germline): SGHVS, FQNEAQ. The CDR3 covers 15 residues. The CDR3 DNA, read in part, is TGTGCCAGCAGCTTAGCGGAGACAGTGAACTATGGT. This translates into CASSLAETVNYG. The whole CDR3 sequence is CASSLAETVNYGQYF.

Worth noting for this clone: The read ends 3 residues early relative to the CDR3; the germline J gene fills the gap. The chain couples TRBV19 to TRBJ2-7; TRBD2 matches at 7 bases. The V gene end was trimmed by 1 base and the J gene end by 0 bases; junction bases not matched to a gene: 3. The CDR3 consists of 15 residues. Germline V gives CDR1 LNHDA, CDR2 SQIVND (reference sequence). The CDR3 DNA, read in part, is TGTGCCAGTAGTATAGGGGGGGGAAGCTCCTACGAG. It encodes CASSIGGGSSYE. The entire CDR3 reads CASSIGGGSSYEQYF.

Comment on this clone: The read terminates 3 residues ahead of where the CDR3 ends, so the germline J gene completes it. V usage is TRBV5-1 and J usage is TRBJ2-5; D ambiguous. This CDR3 is 14 amino acids long. V dropped 0 bases and J dropped 2 bases, with 8 bases sitting between them. Germline V lookup: CDR1 SGHRS, CDR2 YFSETQ. CDR3: CASSLAAQQETQYF. Incomplete CDR3 DNA: TGCGCCAGCAGCTTGGCCGCACAACAAGAGACC.

Comment on this clone: Read sequence stops 3 residues before the CDR3 end, and the germline J gene provides the missing end. This rearrangement joins TRBV5-6 to TRBJ2-1; 7 nucleotides line up with TRBD1. V trimming: 1 base; J trimming: 6 bases; junction bases outside the gene matches: 4. Germline lookup yields CDR1 SGHDT and CDR2 YYEEEE. There are 14 residues in the CDR3. CDR3 protein: CASSLLRGLNEQFF. The sequenced part of the CDR3 DNA is TGTGCCAGCAGCTTGCTAAGGGGGCTCAATGAG. Drawing the rest from reference TRBV5-6 and TRBJ2-1, the complete variable domain is DAGVTQSPTHLIKTRGQQVTLRCSPKSGHDTVSWYQQALGQGPQFIFQYYEEEERQRGNFPDRFSGHQFPNYSSELNVNALLLGDSALYLCASSLLRGLNEQFFGPGTRLTVL.

CDR3 amino acids: CSALREQGRDTQYF. Partial CDR3 DNA: TGCAGTGCCCTTAGGGAACAGGGCAGAGATACG. This rearrangement joins TRBV20-1 to TRBJ2-3, with D maybe TRBD1 (6 bases). The observed sequence ends 3 residues before the CDR3 terminus, with the missing tail filled in from the germline J gene. Trimming stripped 6 bases from V and 5 bases from J, with 18 bases between. The CDR3 runs to 14 residues. Germline assignment: CDR1 DFQATT and CDR2 SNEGSKA (reference sequence).

Concerning this clone: The read terminates 3 residues ahead of where the CDR3 ends, so the germline J gene completes it. The rearrangement uses TRBV11-2 and TRBJ2-5, with TRBD1 matching over 12 bases. Per germline, CDR1 SGHAT and CDR2 FQNNGV. The CDR3 is 15 amino acids. The DNA read from the CDR3 is TGTGCCAGCAGCCCCCGGGACAGGGGGCTCTCAACC. Protein product: CASSPRDRGLST. The entire CDR3 sequence reads CASSPRDRGLSTQYF.

Worth noting for this clone: The sequenced fragment ends 3 residues before the CDR3 boundary, so the rest is inferred from the germline J gene. The chain is built from TRBV30 and TRBJ1-6, with 8 bases aligning to TRBD1. Losses at the gene ends were 0 bases for V and 9 bases for J; bases not matched to a gene: 10. The CDR3 spans 16 residues. Germline CDR1 and CDR2: GTSNPN and SVGIG (reference sequence). The chain's CDR3 is CAWSVEGDRRSSPLHF. CDR3 DNA, as far as it was read: TGTGCCTGGAGTGTAGAGGGGGACAGGAGGAGTTCACCC.

As concerns this clone: The CDR3 end lies 3 residues beyond the end of the read and is filled in from the germline J gene. The J gene is TRBJ1-2, the V gene TRBV30; the D is unclear. Germline V gene data show CDR1 as GTSNPN and CDR2 as SVGIG (reference sequence). The CDR3 is made up of 15 amino acids. Here the CDR3 reads CAWSLAATHTDTYTF. CDR3 DNA (partial): TGTGCCTGGTCCCTAGCGGCAACCCACACAGATACC.

Turning to this clone: The read ends 3 residues early relative to the CDR3; the germline J gene fills the gap. This sequence joins TRBV27 and TRBJ2-3; possibly TRBD1 for D (5 bases). This CDR3 has 15 amino acids. Trimming removed 5 bases at V and 6 bases at J, with 18 bases between. CDR1 is MNHEY and CDR2 is SMNVEV in the germline V gene (reference sequence). The sequenced CDR3 bases are TGTGCCAGCAGTCCCCCTGGGTCTAAGGGGGATACG. Encoded protein: CASSPPGSKGDT. The whole CDR3 protein is CASSPPGSKGDTQYF.

Regarding this clone: The CDR3 goes on 3 residues after the read ends, and that part is filled in from the germline J gene. The rearrangement links TRBV7-9 to TRBJ2-7; D perhaps matches TRBD1 (5 bases). CDR1 SEHNR and CDR2 FQNEAQ come from the germline V gene (reference sequence). This CDR3 is built from 12 residues. V was clipped by 5 bases and J by 5 bases, with 10 bases between them. CDR3 loop: CASSVDSDEQYF. Incomplete CDR3 DNA: TGTGCCAGCAGCGTAGACAGTGACGAG. Together with reference TRBV7-9 and TRBJ2-7, the CDR3 gives the full variable domain: DTGVSQNPRHKITKRGQNVTFRCDPISEHNRLYWYRQTLGQGPEFLTYFQNEAQLEKSRLLSDRFSAERPKGSFSTLEIQRTEQGDSAMYLCASSVDSDEQYFGPGTRLTVT.

Remarks on this clone: The CDR3 is cut off 3 residues early in the read; its end comes from the germline J gene. The genes are TRBV13 and TRBJ2-5; no firm D call. Germline V gene sequence: CDR1 PRHDT, CDR2 FYEKMQ (reference sequence). CDR3 length equals 12 residues. V lost 4 bases and J 5 bases, leaving 8 bases between the germline ends. The part of the CDR3 DNA that was read is TGTGCCAGCAGCTCCCGTCGGGAGACC. The encoded protein is CASSSRRET. The CDR3 in its entirety is CASSSRRETQYF.

As concerns this clone: A read error may account for a junction end that differs from germline. The read gets to within 3 residues of the CDR3 end, and the germline J gene fills in the rest. J is TRBJ1-4 and V is TRBV4-2; D is perhaps TRBD1 (6 bases). Germline CDR1 and CDR2: LGHNA and YNFKEQ. The CDR3 runs to 14 residues. CDR3 amino acids: CASSQGGVEEKLFF. The part of the CDR3 DNA that was read is TGCGCCAGCAGCCAAGGGGGGGTGGAAGAAAAA.

Concerning this clone: The sequenced fragment ends 3 residues before the CDR3 boundary, so the rest is inferred from the germline J gene. This rearrangement joins TRBV20-1 to TRBJ1-5; weak D call: TRBD1 (5 bases). Per germline, CDR1 DFQATT and CDR2 SNEGSKA (reference sequence). CDR3 length equals 16 residues. V was pared by 0 bases and J by 5 bases, with 17 bases between. The CDR3 loop reads CSARDWKTSGDQPQHF. The part of the CDR3 DNA that was read is TGCAGTGCTAGAGATTGGAAAACATCGGGGGATCAGCCC.

As for this clone: The DNA ends 3 residues before the CDR3 does, and the rest of the CDR3 is filled in from the germline J gene. The V gene is TRBV28, the J gene TRBJ2-5; 7 bases match TRBD2. Losses at the gene ends were 6 bases for V and 1 base for J; bases not matched to a gene: 8. CDR3 size: 15 residues. Germline V lookup: CDR1 MDHEN, CDR2 SYDVKM. The CDR3 sequence: CASRSGLTFQETQYF. CDR3 DNA (partial): TGTGCCAGCAGATCGGGACTAACATTCCAAGAGACC.

With respect to this clone: The read terminates 3 residues before the CDR3 end, so the remaining end is supplied by the germline J gene. The rearrangement uses TRBV6-4 and TRBJ2-5; tentative D call: TRBD1 (6 bases). Germline CDR1 reads MRHNA; CDR2 reads SNTAGT. The CDR3 spans 13 residues. With 4 bases removed from V and 5 bases from J, the gap between germline ends came to 11 bases. CDR3 amino acids: CASSGSGVETQYF. Partial CDR3 DNA: TGTGCCAGCAGTGGTTCAGGGGTGGAGACC.

Remarks on this clone: The read terminates 3 residues ahead of where the CDR3 ends, so the germline J gene completes it. The chain is built from TRBV5-1 and TRBJ2-5, with D possibly matching TRBD2 (7 bases). The CDR3 is made up of 14 amino acids. V lost 4 bases and J lost 3, with 13 bases in between. Germline assignment: CDR1 SGHRS and CDR2 YFSETQ. This chain's CDR3 is CASSRGGSEETQYF. The CDR3 bases that were read are TGCGCCAGCAGCAGGGGGGGCAGCGAAGAGACC.